This paragraph reports one T cell receptor beta chain. Profiled with immunoSEQ multiplex PCR; TCRdb holds only in-frame clones, not every one. This sample carries fewer than 20,000 clones, less than 90% of them seen once, and the ten largest clones take 32%. The V end was cut by 2 bases, the J end by 4 bases, with 8 bases between. This CDR3 has 13 residues. Germline CDR1 and CDR2: MNHEY and SVGEGT. This entry comes from a study of control samples from healthy donors and cancer patients. Sequencing used PBMCs. This sequence was found in a man in his sixties with head and neck cancer. This sequence joins TRBV6-2 or TRBV6-3 and TRBJ1-2; no reliable D call. The CDR3 DNA sequence: TGTGCCAGCAGTTACACAGACTTCTATGGCTACACCTTC. Its protein product is CASSYTDFYGYTF.